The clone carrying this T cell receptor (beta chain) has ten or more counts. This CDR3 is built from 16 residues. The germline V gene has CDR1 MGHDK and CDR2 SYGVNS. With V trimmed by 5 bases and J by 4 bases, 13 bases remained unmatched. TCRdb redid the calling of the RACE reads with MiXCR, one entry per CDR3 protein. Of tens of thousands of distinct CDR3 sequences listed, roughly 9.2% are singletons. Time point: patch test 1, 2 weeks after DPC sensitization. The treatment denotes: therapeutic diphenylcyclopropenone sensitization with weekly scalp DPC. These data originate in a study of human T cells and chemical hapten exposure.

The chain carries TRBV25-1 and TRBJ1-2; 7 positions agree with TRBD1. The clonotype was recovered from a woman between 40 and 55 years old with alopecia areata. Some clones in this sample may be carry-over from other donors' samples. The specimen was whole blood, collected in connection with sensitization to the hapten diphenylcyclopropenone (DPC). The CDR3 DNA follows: TGTGCCAGCAGTTCTCAAACGACAGGGACTGTCTATGGCTACACCTTC. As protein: CASSSQTTGTVYGYTF.